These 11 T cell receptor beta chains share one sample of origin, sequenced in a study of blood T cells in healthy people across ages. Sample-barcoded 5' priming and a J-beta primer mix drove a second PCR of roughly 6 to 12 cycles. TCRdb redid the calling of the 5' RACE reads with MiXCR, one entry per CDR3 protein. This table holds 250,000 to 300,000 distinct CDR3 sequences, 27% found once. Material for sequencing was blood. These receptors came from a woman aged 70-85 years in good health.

CDR3 sequence: CASSFRDSGYEQYF. CDR3 sequence (DNA): TGTGCCAGCAGCTTCCGGGACAGTGGCTACGAGCAGTACTTC. J is TRBJ2-7 and V is TRBV9; 7 nucleotides agree with TRBD1. This CDR3 is built from 14 residues. Germline CDR1 is SGDLS and CDR2 is YYNGEE. The trim removed 4 bases at V and 3 bases at J, leaving 7 bases unmatched.

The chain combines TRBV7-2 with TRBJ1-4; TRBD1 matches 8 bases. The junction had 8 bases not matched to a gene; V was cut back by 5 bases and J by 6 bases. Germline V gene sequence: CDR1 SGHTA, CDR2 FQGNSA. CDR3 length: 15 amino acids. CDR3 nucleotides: TGTGCCAGCAGCCCTAGGGACAGGAGTTATGAAAAACTGTTTTTT. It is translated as CASSPRDRSYEKLFF.

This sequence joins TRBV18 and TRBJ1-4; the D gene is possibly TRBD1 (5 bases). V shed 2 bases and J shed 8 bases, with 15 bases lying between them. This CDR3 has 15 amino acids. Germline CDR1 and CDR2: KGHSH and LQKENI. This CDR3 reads CASSPSQGSLEKLFF. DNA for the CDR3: TGTGCCAGCTCACCATCCCAGGGTTCTTTAGAAAAACTGTTTTTT.

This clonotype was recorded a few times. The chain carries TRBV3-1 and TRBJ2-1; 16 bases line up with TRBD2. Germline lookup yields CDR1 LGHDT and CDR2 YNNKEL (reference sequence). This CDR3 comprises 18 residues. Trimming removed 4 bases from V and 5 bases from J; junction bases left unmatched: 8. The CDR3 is CASSLGLAGGPRDNEQFF. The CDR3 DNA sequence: TGTGCCAGCAGCCTGGGACTAGCGGGAGGGCCCAGGGACAATGAGCAGTTCTTC.

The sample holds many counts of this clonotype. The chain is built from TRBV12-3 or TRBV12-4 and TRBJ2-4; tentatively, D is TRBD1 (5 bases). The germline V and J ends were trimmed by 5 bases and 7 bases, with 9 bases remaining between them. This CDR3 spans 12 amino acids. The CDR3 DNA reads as TGTGCCAGCAGTCCCAAGGGGAACATTCAGTACTTC. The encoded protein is CASSPKGNIQYF.

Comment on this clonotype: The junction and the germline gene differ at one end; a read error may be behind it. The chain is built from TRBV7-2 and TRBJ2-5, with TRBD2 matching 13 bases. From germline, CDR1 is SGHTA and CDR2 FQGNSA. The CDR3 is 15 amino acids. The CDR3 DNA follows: TGTGCCGGCAGCTCGCGGACTAGCGGGAGAGAGACCCAGTACTTC. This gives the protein CAGSSRTSGRETQYF.

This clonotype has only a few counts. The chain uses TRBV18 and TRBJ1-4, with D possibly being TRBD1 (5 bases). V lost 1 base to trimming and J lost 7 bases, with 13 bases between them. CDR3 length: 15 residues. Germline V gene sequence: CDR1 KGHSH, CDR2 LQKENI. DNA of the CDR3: TGTGCCAGCTCACCACACCAGGGCGCGTCTGAAAAACTGTTTTTT. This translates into CASSPHQGASEKLFF.

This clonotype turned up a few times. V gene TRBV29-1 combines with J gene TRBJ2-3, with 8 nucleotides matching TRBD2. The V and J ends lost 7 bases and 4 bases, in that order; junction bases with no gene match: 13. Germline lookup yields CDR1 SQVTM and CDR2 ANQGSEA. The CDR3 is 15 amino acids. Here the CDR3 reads CSAPRSGSTADTQYF. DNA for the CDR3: TGCAGCGCACCCCGGAGCGGGAGTACGGCAGATACGCAGTATTTT.

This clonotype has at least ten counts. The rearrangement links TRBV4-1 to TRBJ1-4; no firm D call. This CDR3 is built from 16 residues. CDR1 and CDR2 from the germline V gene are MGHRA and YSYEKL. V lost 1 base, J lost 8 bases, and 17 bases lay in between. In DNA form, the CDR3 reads TGCGCCAGCAGCCAAGGGAGGCCACTCGGAAAGGAAAAACTGTTTTTT. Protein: CASSQGRPLGKEKLFF.

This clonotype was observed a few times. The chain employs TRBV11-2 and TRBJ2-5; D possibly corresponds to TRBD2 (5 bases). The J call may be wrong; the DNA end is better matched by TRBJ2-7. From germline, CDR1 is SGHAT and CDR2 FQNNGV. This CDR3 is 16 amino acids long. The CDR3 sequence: CASSLGMDFISYEQYF. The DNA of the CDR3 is TGTGCCAGCAGCTTAGGGATGGACTTTATCTCCTACGAGCAGTACTTC.

CDR3 region: CSVEEGGNEKLFF. DNA for the CDR3: TGCAGCGTTGAAGAGGGAGGGAATGAAAAACTGTTTTTT. The V and J genes are TRBV29-1 and TRBJ1-4; no reliable D call. V was trimmed by 0 bases and J by 5 bases, leaving 7 bases between them. The CDR3 runs to 13 residues. Germline lookup yields CDR1 SQVTM and CDR2 ANQGSEA. Drawing the rest from reference TRBV29-1 and TRBJ1-4, the complete variable domain is SAVISQKPSRDICQRGTSLTIQCQVDSQVTMMFWYRQQPGQSLTLIATANQGSEATYESGFVIDKFPISRPNLTFSTLTVSNMSPEDSSIYLCSVEEGGNEKLFFGSGTQLSVL.